Following are 5 T cell receptor beta chains from one sample sequenced in a study of early T cells in non-severe SARS-CoV-2 infection. TCRdb re-derived calls from the 5' RACE reads in MiXCR, one entry per CDR3 protein. Of more than 65,000 distinct CDR3 sequences listed, roughly an eighth are singletons. Sequencing was carried out using whole blood. All receptors derive from an adult who was a healthcare worker with PCR-confirmed SARS-CoV-2 infection or an uninfected control (not recorded which).

This clonotype was recorded a few times. The chain combines TRBV11-3 with TRBJ2-2, with D hard to call. The CDR3 consists of 13 residues. Germline V lookup: CDR1 SGHNT, CDR2 YENEEA. V lost 2 bases and J lost 6, with 7 bases in between. This CDR3 is CASSLSLSGELFF. As DNA, the CDR3 is TGTGCCAGCAGCTTAAGTCTCTCCGGGGAGCTGTTTTTT. The variable domain in full, with the rest retrieved from reference TRBV11-3 and TRBJ2-2, is EAGVVQSPRYKIIEKKQPVAFWCNPISGHNTLYWYLQNLGQGPELLIRYENEEAVDDSQLPKDRFSAERLKGVDSTLKIQPAELGDSAVYLCASSLSLSGELFFGEGSRLTVL.

Many counts were recorded for this clonotype. The chain links TRBV12-3 or TRBV12-4 to TRBJ1-6; 7 bases match TRBD1. This CDR3 has 16 residues. V gave up 4 bases and J gave up 4 bases; unmatched junction bases: 7. The CDR3 DNA follows: TGTGCCAGCAGTTCTAGACAGGGAGCGTATAATTCACCCCTCCACTTT. Residues: CASSSRQGAYNSPLHF.

This chain's CDR3 is CASSSRGRGYNEQFF. CDR3 coding DNA: TGTGCCAGCAGCTCTCGAGGCAGGGGCTACAATGAGCAGTTCTTC. V gene TRBV12-1 combines with J gene TRBJ2-1; the D call TRBD1 from the table was never checked on the DNA. TRBV12-1 is recorded as a pseudogene. There are 15 residues in the CDR3.

This clonotype was counted ten times or more. The chain links TRBV2 to TRBJ1-5; D unresolved. CDR1 and CDR2 from the germline V gene are SNHLY and FYNNEI. This CDR3 contains 14 residues. Between the trimmed V and J ends, which lost 2 bases and 7 bases, there was a span of 12 bases. The CDR3 is CASSESSRRQPQHF. CDR3 coding DNA: TGTGCCAGCAGTGAATCATCCCGGCGGCAGCCCCAGCATTTT. Based on the CDR3 plus reference TRBV2 and TRBJ1-5, the full variable domain is EPEVTQTPSHQVTQMGQEVILRCVPISNHLYFYWYRQILGQKVEFLVSFYNNEISEKSEIFDDQFSVERPDGSNFTLKIRSTKLEDSAMYFCASSESSRRQPQHFGDGTRLSIL.

The rearrangement links TRBV29-1 to TRBJ2-3; D is possibly TRBD1 (6 bases). V was pared by 7 bases and J by 2 bases, with 10 bases between. CDR1 is SQVTM, CDR2 ANQGSEA, per germline. The CDR3 has 12 amino acids. DNA for the CDR3: TGCAGCGACCACAGGGTCACAGATACGCAGTATTTT. It codes for CSDHRVTDTQYF.